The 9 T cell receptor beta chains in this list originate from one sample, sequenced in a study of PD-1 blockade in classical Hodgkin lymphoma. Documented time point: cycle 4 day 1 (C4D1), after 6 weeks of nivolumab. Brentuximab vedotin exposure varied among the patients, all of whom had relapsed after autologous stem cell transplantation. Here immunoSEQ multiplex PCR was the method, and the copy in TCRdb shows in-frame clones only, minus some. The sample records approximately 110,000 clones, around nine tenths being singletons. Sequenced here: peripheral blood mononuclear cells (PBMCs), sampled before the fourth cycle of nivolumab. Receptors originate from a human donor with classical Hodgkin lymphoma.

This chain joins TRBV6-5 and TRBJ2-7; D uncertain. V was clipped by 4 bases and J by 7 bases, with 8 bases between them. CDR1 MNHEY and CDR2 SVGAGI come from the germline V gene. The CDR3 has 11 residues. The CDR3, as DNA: TGTGCCAGCAGTTCAGGATCTGAGCAGTACTTC. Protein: CASSSGSEQYF.

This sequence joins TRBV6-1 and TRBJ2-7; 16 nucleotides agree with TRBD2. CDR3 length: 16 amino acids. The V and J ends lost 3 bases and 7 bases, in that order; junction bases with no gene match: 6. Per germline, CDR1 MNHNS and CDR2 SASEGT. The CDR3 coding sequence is TGTGCCAGCAGTGACCCGGGACTAGCGGGAGGGTGGGAGCAGTACTTC. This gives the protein CASSDPGLAGGWEQYF.

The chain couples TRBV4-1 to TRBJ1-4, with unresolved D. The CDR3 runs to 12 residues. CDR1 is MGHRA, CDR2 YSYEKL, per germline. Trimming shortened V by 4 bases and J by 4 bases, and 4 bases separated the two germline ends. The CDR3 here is CASSPDNEKLFF. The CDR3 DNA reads TGCGCCAGCAGCCCAGATAATGAAAAACTGTTTTTT.

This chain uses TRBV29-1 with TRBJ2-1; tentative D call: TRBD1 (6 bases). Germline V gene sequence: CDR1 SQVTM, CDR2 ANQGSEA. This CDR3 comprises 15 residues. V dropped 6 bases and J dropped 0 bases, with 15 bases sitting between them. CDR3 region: CSVDPTGSSYNEQFF. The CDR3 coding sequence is TGCAGCGTGGATCCGACAGGTTCCTCCTACAATGAGCAGTTCTTC.

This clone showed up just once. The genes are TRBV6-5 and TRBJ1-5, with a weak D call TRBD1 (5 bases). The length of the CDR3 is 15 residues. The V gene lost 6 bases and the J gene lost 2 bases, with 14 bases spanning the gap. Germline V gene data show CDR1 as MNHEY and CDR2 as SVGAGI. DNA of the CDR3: TGTGCCAGCAGACCTCGGGGGAGTGGCAATCAGCCCCAGCATTTT. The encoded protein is CASRPRGSGNQPQHF.

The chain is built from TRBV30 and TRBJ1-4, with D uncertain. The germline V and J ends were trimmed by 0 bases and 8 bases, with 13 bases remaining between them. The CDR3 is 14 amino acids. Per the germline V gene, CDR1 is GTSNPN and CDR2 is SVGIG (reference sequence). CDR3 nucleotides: TGTGCCTGGAGTGTCGGTAACGGGTTCGAAAAACTGTTTTTT. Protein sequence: CAWSVGNGFEKLFF.

CDR3 sequence reads: CASSKEPPALGRSNYYEQYF. The CDR3 coding sequence is TGTGCCAGCAGCAAAGAGCCCCCCGCGTTGGGGAGATCCAATTACTACGAGCAGTACTTC. The rearrangement links TRBV21-1 to TRBJ2-7; TRBD2, the table's D call, was not compared with the DNA. TRBV21-1 is termed a pseudogene. This CDR3 has 20 amino acids.

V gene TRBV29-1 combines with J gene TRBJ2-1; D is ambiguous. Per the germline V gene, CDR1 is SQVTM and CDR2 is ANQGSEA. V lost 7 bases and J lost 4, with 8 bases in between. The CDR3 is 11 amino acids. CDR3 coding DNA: TGCAGCGGCGAGCATTACAATGAGCAGTTCTTC. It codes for CSGEHYNEQFF.

The CDR3 loop is CASSPFEGAGELFF. The CDR3 nucleotides read TGTGCCAGCTCACCCTTCGAGGGGGCTGGGGAGCTGTTTTTT. The gene calls are TRBV18 and TRBJ2-2; 7 bases align to TRBD1. J gave up 8 bases and V 3 bases, and 6 bases lay outside the gene matches. The CDR3 is 14 amino acids. Germline V gives CDR1 KGHSH, CDR2 LQKENI.